The following is a TCR beta chain sequence with its context. No antigen is known for it. This sample was taken from a study of lymphopenia after photon versus proton radiotherapy. Study-level results: Post-nadir TCR diversity decline inversely tracked overall survival among those who died.

The CDR3 sequence is 13 residues long. CDR1 and CDR2 from the germline V gene are MNHEY and SMNVEV (reference sequence). V was pared by 8 bases and J by 0 bases, with 9 bases between. This table comes from immunoSEQ multiplex PCR, and its TCRdb copy is limited to in-frame clones, with some not included. The table shows around 25,000 clones, with approximately 85% occurring only once. The sequencing used peripheral blood, collected from a patient treated with photon-based radiotherapy. The receptor was derived from a man under 40 with gastric cancer. V usage is TRBV27 and J usage is TRBJ2-3, with no clear D. CDR3 sequence reads: CASWTASTDTQYF. The CDR3 coding sequence is TGTGCCAGCTGGACCGCTAGCACAGATACGCAGTATTTT.